Listed below are T cell receptor beta chains from one sample, sequenced in a study of graft-versus-host responses after intestinal transplantation. Antigens for these TCRs are unknown. Assay used: immunoSEQ multiplex PCR; TCRdb lists only in-frame clones, some missing. Of 100,000 to 110,000 clones in the sample, about 88% were seen once. The material sequenced was unstimulated CD4+ T cells sorted from spleen or lymph node cells, taken before transplant. The source of these receptors is a human donor who was the organ donor for an intestinal transplant. Both conserved end residues are part of each CDR3. Fields, in order: J gene, V gene, CDR3 protein.

j_call: TRBJ1-1; v_call: TRBV20-1; cdr3_aa: CSARVRTEAFF
j_call: TRBJ2-3; v_call: TRBV30; cdr3_aa: CAYSQGDVGGSTDTQYF
j_call: TRBJ1-6; v_call: TRBV9; cdr3_aa: CASSAEGTDFSPLHF
j_call: TRBJ1-2; v_call: TRBV6-1; cdr3_aa: CASRQLPYGYTF
j_call: TRBJ2-7; v_call: TRBV30; cdr3_aa: CAWSGRQRVDEQYF
j_call: TRBJ2-7; v_call: TRBV10-1; cdr3_aa: CASSGSGRGEQYF
j_call: TRBJ1-6; v_call: TRBV2; cdr3_aa: CASTRDSNDSPLHF
j_call: TRBJ1-2; v_call: TRBV2; cdr3_aa: CASSPGRYGYTF
j_call: TRBJ2-3; v_call: TRBV5-1; cdr3_aa: CASSLAAGSTDTQYF
j_call: TRBJ2-7; v_call: TRBV18; cdr3_aa: CASSLGQTYYEQYF
j_call: TRBJ1-2; v_call: TRBV28; cdr3_aa: CASSLWAGYTF
j_call: TRBJ2-5; v_call: TRBV4-1; cdr3_aa: CASSPSAGGFPETQYF
j_call: TRBJ2-7; v_call: TRBV5-4; cdr3_aa: CASSLAGTGYEQYF
j_call: TRBJ1-2; v_call: TRBV28; cdr3_aa: CASSLRGVYGYTF
j_call: TRBJ2-7; v_call: TRBV6-6; cdr3_aa: CASSYPLSGAPYEQYF
j_call: TRBJ1-2; v_call: TRBV9; cdr3_aa: CASSRTSRGLDYGYTF
j_call: TRBJ1-5; v_call: TRBV19; cdr3_aa: CASSQMEGKGNQPQHF
j_call: TRBJ2-2; v_call: TRBV7-2; cdr3_aa: CASSSGTSGGTLLYGELFF
j_call: TRBJ1-2; v_call: TRBV15; cdr3_aa: CATSRGQGLNYGYTF
j_call: TRBJ2-3; v_call: TRBV2; cdr3_aa: CASSEGLEGNPQYF
j_call: TRBJ2-5; v_call: TRBV5-1; cdr3_aa: CASSLGLAGSGTQYF
j_call: TRBJ2-7; v_call: TRBV6-5; cdr3_aa: CASSYSGGPYEQYF
j_call: TRBJ1-6; v_call: TRBV28; cdr3_aa: CASHSSTSNSPLHF
j_call: TRBJ1-3; v_call: TRBV10-3; cdr3_aa: CAISESVGLSSGNTIYF
j_call: TRBJ1-6; v_call: TRBV6-1; cdr3_aa: CASSGQVRSPLHF